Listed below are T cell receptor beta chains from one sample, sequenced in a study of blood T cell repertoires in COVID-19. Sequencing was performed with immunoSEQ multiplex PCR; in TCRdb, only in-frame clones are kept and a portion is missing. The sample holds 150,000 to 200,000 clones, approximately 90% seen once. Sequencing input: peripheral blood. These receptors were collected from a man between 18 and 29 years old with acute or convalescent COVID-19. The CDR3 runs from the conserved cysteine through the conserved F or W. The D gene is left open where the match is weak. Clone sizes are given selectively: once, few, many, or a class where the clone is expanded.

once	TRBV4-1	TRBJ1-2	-	CASSQGLTQVEALNYGYTF	TGCGCCAGCAGCCAAGGTCTAACCCAGGTAGAAGCCCTTAACTATGGCTACACCTTC
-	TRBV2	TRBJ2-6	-	CASHRDGLNSGANVLTF	TGTGCCAGCCATAGGGACGGACTAAACTCTGGGGCCAACGTCCTGACTTTC
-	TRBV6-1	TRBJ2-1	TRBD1	CASSEDRGFYNEQFF	TGTGCCAGCAGTGAGGACAGGGGCTTCTACAATGAGCAGTTCTTC
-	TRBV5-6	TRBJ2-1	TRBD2	CASSLRGSGGGYNEQFF	TGTGCCAGCAGCTTGAGAGGTAGCGGGGGAGGTTACAATGAGCAGTTCTTC
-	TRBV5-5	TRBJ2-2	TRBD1	CASSLGQGARTGELFF	TGTGCCAGCAGCTTGGGACAGGGGGCCAGAACCGGGGAGCTGTTTTTT
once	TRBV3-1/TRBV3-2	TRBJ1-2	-	CASSTRQNYGYTF	TGTGCCAGCAGCACCCGACAGAACTATGGCTACACCTTC
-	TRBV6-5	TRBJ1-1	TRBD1	CASSYSTRGYTEAFF	TGTGCCAGCAGTTACTCGACCAGGGGGTATACTGAAGCTTTCTTT
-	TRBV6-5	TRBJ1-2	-	CASTGGNYGYTF	TGTGCCAGCACGGGGGGGAACTATGGCTACACCTTC
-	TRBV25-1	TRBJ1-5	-	CASSEWGDNNQPQHF	TGTGCCAGCAGTGAATGGGGAGACAACAATCAGCCCCAGCATTTT
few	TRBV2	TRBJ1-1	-	CASHYRGKTNTEAFF	TGTGCCAGCCATTATCGGGGGAAAACGAACACTGAAGCTTTCTTT
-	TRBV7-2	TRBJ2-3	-	CASSREGLTTQYF	TGTGCCAGCAGCCGGGAAGGGTTGACGACGCAGTATTTT
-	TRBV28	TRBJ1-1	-	CASSLTVNTEAFF	TGTGCCAGCAGTCTTACAGTAAACACTGAAGCTTTCTTT
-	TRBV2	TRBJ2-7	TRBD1	CASSLRQGVYEQYF	TGTGCCAGCAGTCTCCGACAGGGGGTCTACGAGCAGTACTTC
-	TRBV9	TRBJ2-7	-	CASSVEGRGEQYF	TGTGCCAGCAGCGTAGAAGGACGGGGCGAGCAGTACTTC
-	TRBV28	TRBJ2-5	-	CASSLPPETQYF	TGTGCCAGCAGTCTACCTCCTGAGACCCAGTACTTC
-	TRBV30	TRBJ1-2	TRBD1	CAWSVLAGGWGYTF	TGTGCCTGGAGTGTACTCGCAGGGGGTTGGGGCTACACCTTC
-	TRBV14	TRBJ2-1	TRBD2	CASSQRRGDDFYNEQFF	TGTGCCAGCAGCCAGCGACGGGGGGATGACTTCTACAATGAGCAGTTCTTC
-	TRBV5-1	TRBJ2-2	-	CASTLHSGDDTGELFF	TGCGCCAGCACCCTTCACTCAGGGGATGACACCGGGGAGCTGTTTTTT
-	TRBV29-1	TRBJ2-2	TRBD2	CSILAGGNTGELFF	TGCAGCATCCTAGCGGGGGGGAACACCGGGGAGCTGTTTTTT
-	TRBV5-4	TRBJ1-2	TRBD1	CASSGRDRADGYTF	TGTGCCAGCAGCGGTCGGGACAGGGCGGATGGCTACACCTTC
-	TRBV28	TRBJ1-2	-	CASSLRRGYTF	TGTGCCAGCAGTTTAAGGAGGGGCTACACCTTC
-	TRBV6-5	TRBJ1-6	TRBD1	CASSYSAGTGRSPLHF	TGTGCCAGCAGTTACAGCGCCGGGACAGGGCGATCACCCCTCCACTTT
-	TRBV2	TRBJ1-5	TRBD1	CASTGTGNQPQHF	TGTGCCAGCACCGGGACAGGGAATCAGCCCCAGCATTTT
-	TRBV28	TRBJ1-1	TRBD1	CASSPMFEGGANIEAFF	TGTGCCAGCAGTCCCATGTTCGAAGGGGGCGCGAACATTGAAGCTTTCTTT
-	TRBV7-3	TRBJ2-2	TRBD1	CASSPWDRGKTNTGELFF	TGTGCCAGCAGCCCATGGGACAGGGGGAAAACGAACACCGGGGAGCTGTTTTTT
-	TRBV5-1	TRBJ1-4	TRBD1	CASSLQGWGEKLFF	TGCGCCAGCAGCTTACAGGGGTGGGGAGAAAAACTGTTTTTT
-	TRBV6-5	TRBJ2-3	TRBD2	CASSYTSGGTDTQYF	TGTGCCAGCAGTTACACTAGCGGGGGCACAGATACGCAGTATTTT
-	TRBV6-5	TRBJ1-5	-	CASVQSLSNQPQHF	TGTGCCAGCGTACAAAGTCTGAGCAATCAGCCCCAGCATTTT
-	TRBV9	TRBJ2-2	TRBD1	CASSFLDRVQTGELFF	TGTGCCAGCAGCTTCCTCGACAGGGTACAAACCGGGGAGCTGTTTTTT
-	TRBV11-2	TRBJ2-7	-	CASSDNYEQYF	TGTGCCAGCAGCGACAACTACGAGCAGTACTTC
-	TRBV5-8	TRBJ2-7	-	CASSVTYEQYF	TGTGCCAGCAGCGTCACCTACGAGCAGTACTTC
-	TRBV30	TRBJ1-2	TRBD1	CAWKRRGQWAGYGYTF	TGTGCCTGGAAGAGACGGGGACAGTGGGCAGGATATGGCTACACCTTC
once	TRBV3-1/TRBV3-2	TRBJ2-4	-	CASSQYTDGAKNIQYF	TGTGCCAGCAGCCAATATACAGACGGAGCCAAAAACATTCAGTACTTC
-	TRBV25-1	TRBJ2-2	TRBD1	CASQTGADTGELFF	TGTGCCAGCCAGACAGGGGCGGACACCGGGGAGCTGTTTTTT
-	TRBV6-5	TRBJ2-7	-	CASSYSTTQQGYEQYF	TGTGCCAGCAGTTACTCGACAACCCAACAGGGATACGAGCAGTACTTC
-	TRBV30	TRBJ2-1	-	CAWSTTGYNEQFF	TGTGCCTGGAGCACGACGGGATACAATGAGCAGTTCTTC
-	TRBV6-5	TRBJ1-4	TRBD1	CASSYRTGNEKLFF	TGTGCCAGCAGTTACAGGACAGGAAATGAAAAACTGTTTTTT
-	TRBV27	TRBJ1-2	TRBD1	CASSLDRVGGYTF	TGTGCCAGCAGTTTAGACAGGGTGGGCGGCTACACCTTC
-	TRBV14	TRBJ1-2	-	CASSQEHPNYGYTF	TGTGCCAGCAGCCAAGAACACCCAAACTATGGCTACACCTTC
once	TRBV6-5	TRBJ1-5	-	CASSYSRQGNQPQHF	TGTGCCAGCAGTTACTCCCGACAGGGCAATCAGCCCCAGCATTTT
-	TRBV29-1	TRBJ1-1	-	CSVRAGLNTEAFF	TGCAGCGTAAGGGCAGGGCTGAACACTGAAGCTTTCTTT
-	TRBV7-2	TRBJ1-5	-	CASINRGGFQPQHF	TGTGCCAGCATCAACCGAGGGGGATTTCAGCCCCAGCATTTT
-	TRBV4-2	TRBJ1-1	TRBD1	CASSQDRDSTEAFF	TGTGCCAGCAGCCAAGATAGGGACAGCACTGAAGCTTTCTTT